Below, 7 T cell receptor beta chains from the same sample are listed, as sequenced in a study of cytomegalovirus exposure and HLA in healthy donors. 13 Jbeta primers and 60 Vbeta primers were used for the PCR. TCRdb's copy holds only in-frame clones and misses some; the assay was immunoSEQ multiplex PCR. The sample consists of about 180,000 clones, almost 85% of them appearing once. Sequences were obtained from PBMCs. These receptor sequences come from a woman aged 50 to 65 in good health and CMV-seronegative.

The chain is built from TRBV6-6 and TRBJ2-5; possible D gene TRBD2, 7 bases. The CDR3 consists of 15 residues. The V gene lost 9 bases and the J gene lost 11 bases, with 28 bases spanning the gap. Germline loops: CDR1 MNHNY, CDR2 SVGAGI (reference sequence). In nucleotides, the CDR3 is TGTGCCAGGAGAGCACCAGGGACACTGGCGGGAGAGCAGTACTTC. This sequence encodes CARRAPGTLAGEQYF.

The chain couples TRBV10-3 to TRBJ2-3, with a weak D call TRBD1 (5 bases). Germline lookup yields CDR1 ENHRY and CDR2 SYGVKD. V dropped 7 bases and J dropped 2 bases, with 10 bases sitting between them. CDR3 length: 13 amino acids. The CDR3 DNA sequence: TGTGCCATCAAGGACGGACACACAGATACGCAGTATTTT. This gives the protein CAIKDGHTDTQYF.

The chain is built from TRBV28 and TRBJ1-1; D not certain. The V end was cut by 8 bases, the J end by 8 bases, with 15 bases between. Germline V gives CDR1 MDHEN, CDR2 SYDVKM. The CDR3 is made up of 12 amino acids. As DNA, the CDR3 is TGTGCCAGCGCGGTGAGTGGTATCGAAGCTTTCTTT. Translation gives CASAVSGIEAFF.

The chain employs TRBV5-4 and TRBJ2-3; 8 nucleotides line up with TRBD1. CDR1 and CDR2 from the germline V gene are SGHNT and YYREEE (reference sequence). The length of the CDR3 is 15 residues. Unmatched junction bases numbered 5, after V lost 4 bases and J lost 1 base. This CDR3 reads CASSLPGQGTDTQYF. In nucleotides, the CDR3 is TGTGCCAGCAGCCTCCCGGGACAGGGCACAGATACGCAGTATTTT. Looking up the rest from reference TRBV5-4 and TRBJ2-3 gives the full variable domain: ETGVTQSPTHLIKTRGQQVTLRCSSQSGHNTVSWYQQALGQGPQFIFQYYREEENGRGNFPPRFSGLQFPNYSSELNVNALELDDSALYLCASSLPGQGTDTQYFGPGTRLTVL.

The V call is TRBV11-2, the J call TRBJ2-1; D unclear. CDR3 size: 14 residues. Germline V CDR1 and CDR2: SGHAT, FQNNGV. The V and J ends lost 2 bases and 9 bases respectively, with 14 bases between them. The CDR3 spells CASSLIPGSAEQFF. CDR3 nucleotides: TGTGCCAGCAGCTTAATCCCCGGGTCGGCTGAGCAGTTCTTC.

The V and J genes are TRBV25-1 and TRBJ2-1; tentative D call: TRBD2 (5 bases). The CDR3 runs to 16 residues. The V gene lost 2 bases and the J gene lost 2 bases, with 13 bases spanning the gap. Germline V lookup: CDR1 MGHDK, CDR2 SYGVNS. In DNA, the CDR3 is TGTGCCAGCAGTGAAAGGTGGGAGACCCCCTACAATGAGCAGTTCTTC. The encoded protein is CASSERWETPYNEQFF. Full variable domain (missing parts from reference TRBV25-1 and TRBJ2-1): EADIYQTPRYLVIGTGKKITLECSQTMGHDKMYWYQQDPGMELHLIHYSYGVNSTEKGDLSSESTVSRIRTEHFPLTLESARPSHTSQYLCASSERWETPYNEQFFGPGTRLTVL.

The chain joins TRBV6-1 to TRBJ2-1; D remains ambiguous. The V gene's germline CDR1 is MNHNS and CDR2 SASEGT. Trimming shortened V by 3 bases and J by 7 bases, and 10 bases separated the two germline ends. This CDR3 is built from 13 residues. The CDR3 DNA sequence: TGTGCCAGCAGTGATCTGTCCGGGAATGAGCAGTTCTTC. Amino acids: CASSDLSGNEQFF.